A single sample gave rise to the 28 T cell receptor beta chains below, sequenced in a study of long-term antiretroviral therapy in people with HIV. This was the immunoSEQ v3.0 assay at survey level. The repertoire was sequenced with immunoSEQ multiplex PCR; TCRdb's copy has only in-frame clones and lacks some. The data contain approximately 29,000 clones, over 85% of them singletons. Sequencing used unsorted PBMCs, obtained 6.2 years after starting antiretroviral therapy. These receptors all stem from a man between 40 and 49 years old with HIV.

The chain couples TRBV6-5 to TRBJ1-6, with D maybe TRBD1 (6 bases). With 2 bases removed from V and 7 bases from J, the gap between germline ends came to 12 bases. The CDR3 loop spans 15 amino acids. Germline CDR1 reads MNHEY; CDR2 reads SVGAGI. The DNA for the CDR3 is TGTGCCAGCAGTTACGATAACAGGGCCAATTCACCCCTCCACTTT. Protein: CASSYDNRANSPLHF.

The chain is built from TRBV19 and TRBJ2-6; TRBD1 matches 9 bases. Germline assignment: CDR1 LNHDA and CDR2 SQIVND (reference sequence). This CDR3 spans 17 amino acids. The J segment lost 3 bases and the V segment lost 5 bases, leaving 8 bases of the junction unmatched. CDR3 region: CASSWDRVGGGANVLTF. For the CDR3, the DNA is TGTGCCAGTAGTTGGGACAGGGTAGGCGGTGGGGCCAACGTCCTGACTTTC.

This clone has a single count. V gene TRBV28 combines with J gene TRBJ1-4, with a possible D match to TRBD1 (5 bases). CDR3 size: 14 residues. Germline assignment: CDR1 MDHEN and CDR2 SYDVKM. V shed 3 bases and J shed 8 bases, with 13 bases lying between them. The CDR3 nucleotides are TGTGCCAGCAGTTTGGGGCAAAACCGGGAAAAACTGTTTTTT. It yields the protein CASSLGQNREKLFF.

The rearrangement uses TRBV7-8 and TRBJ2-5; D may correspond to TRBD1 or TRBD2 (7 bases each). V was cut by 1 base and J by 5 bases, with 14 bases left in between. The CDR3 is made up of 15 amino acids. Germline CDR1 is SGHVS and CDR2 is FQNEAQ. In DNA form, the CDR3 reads TGTGCCAGCAGCTTAGGAGGGACAGCGGGGGAGACCCAGTACTTC. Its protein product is CASSLGGTAGETQYF.

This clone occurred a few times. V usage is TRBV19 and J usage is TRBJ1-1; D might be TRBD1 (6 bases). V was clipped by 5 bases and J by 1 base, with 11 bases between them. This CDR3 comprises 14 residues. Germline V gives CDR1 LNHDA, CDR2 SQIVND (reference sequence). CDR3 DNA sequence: TGTGCCAGTAGTCCCACAGGGTGGAACACTGAAGCTTTCTTT. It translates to CASSPTGWNTEAFF. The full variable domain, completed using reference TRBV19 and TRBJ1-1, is DGGITQSPKYLFRKEGQNVTLSCEQNLNHDAMYWYRQDPGQGLRLIYYSQIVNDFQKGDIAEGYSVSREKKESFPLTVTSAQKNPTAFYLCASSPTGWNTEAFFGQGTRLTVV.

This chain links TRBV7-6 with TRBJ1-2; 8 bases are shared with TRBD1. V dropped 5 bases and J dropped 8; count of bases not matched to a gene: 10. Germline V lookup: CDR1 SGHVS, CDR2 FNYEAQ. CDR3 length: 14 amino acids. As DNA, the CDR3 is TGTGCCAGCAGCGCGACAGGGGAACTAAAGGGCTACACCTTC. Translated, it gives CASSATGELKGYTF.

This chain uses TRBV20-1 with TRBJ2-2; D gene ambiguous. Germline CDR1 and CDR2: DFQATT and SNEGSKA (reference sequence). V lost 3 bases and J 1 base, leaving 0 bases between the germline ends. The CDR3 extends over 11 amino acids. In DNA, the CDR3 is TGCAGTGCTAGGAACACCGGGGAGCTGTTTTTT. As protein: CSARNTGELFF.

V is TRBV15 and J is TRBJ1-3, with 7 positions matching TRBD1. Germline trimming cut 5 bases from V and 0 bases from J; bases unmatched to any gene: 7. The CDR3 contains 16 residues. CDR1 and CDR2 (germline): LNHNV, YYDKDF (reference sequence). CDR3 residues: CATSGWDRYSGNTIYF. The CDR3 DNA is TGTGCCACCAGCGGGTGGGACAGATACTCTGGAAACACCATATATTTT.

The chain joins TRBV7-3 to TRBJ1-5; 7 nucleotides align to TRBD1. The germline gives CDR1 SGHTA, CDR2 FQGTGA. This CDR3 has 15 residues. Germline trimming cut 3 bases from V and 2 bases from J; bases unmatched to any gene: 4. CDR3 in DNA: TGTGCCAGCAGCTTCACCGGGACAGGCAATCAGCCCCAGCATTTT. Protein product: CASSFTGTGNQPQHF.

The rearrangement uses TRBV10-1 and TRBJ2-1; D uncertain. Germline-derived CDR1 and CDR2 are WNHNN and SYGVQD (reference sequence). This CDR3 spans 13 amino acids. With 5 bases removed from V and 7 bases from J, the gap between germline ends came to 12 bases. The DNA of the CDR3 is TGCGCCAGCAGTCTCTATATTGGGAATGAGCAGTTCTTC. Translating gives CASSLYIGNEQFF.

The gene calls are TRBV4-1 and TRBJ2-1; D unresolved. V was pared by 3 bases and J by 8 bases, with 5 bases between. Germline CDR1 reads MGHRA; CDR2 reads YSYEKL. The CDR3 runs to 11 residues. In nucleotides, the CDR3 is TGCGCCAGCAGCCATGTGTATGAGCAGTTCTTC. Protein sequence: CASSHVYEQFF.

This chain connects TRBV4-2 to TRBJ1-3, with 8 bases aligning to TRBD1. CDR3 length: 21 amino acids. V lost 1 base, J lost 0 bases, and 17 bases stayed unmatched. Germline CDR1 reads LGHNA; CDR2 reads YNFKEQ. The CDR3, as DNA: TGTGCCAGCAGCCAAGTTCTCGGGGCGGCAGGGGGCCGGAGCTCTGGAAACACCATATATTTT. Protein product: CASSQVLGAAGGRSSGNTIYF.

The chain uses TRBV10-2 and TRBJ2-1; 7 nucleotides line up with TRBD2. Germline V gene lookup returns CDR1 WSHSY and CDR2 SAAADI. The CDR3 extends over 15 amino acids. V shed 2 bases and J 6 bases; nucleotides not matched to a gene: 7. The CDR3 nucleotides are TGCGCCAGCAGTGAGAGGATTAGCGGGCTCAATGAGCAGTTCTTC. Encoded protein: CASSERISGLNEQFF.

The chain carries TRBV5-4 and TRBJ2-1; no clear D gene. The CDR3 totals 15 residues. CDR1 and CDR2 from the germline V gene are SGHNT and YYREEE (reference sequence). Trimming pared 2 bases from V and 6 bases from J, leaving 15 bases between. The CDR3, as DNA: TGTGCCAGCAGCTTAACCCTTGGACGGCTCAATGAGCAGTTCTTC. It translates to CASSLTLGRLNEQFF.

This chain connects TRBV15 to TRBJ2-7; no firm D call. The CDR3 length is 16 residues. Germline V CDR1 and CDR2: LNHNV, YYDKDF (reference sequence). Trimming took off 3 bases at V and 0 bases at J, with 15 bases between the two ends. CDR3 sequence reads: CATSSGSQSASYEQYF. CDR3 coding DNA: TGTGCCACCAGCAGTGGAAGTCAGAGTGCCTCCTACGAGCAGTACTTC.

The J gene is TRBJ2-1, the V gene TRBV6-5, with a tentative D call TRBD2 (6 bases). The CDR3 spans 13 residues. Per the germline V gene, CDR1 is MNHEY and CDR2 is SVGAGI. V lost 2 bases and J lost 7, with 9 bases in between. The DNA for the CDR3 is TGTGCCAGCAGTTACCTCGGGGGTAATGAGCAGTTCTTC. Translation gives CASSYLGGNEQFF.

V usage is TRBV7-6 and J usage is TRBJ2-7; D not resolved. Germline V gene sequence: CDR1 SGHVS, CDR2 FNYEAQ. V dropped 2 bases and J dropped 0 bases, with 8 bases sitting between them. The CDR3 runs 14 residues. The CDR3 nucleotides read TGTGCCAGCAGCTTACAGTCCTACTCCTACGAGCAGTACTTC. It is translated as CASSLQSYSYEQYF.

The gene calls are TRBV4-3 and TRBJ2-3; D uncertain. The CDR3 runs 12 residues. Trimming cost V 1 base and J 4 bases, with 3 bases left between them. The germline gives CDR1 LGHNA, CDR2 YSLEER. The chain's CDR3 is CASSQGPDTQYF. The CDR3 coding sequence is TGCGCCAGCAGCCAAGGGCCAGATACGCAGTATTTT.

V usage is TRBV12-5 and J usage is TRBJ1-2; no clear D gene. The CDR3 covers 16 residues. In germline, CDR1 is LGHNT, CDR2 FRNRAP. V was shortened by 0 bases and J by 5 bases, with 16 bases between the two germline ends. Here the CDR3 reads CASGLVLSATLYGYTF. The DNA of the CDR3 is TGTGCTAGTGGTTTGGTACTATCGGCAACGTTATATGGCTACACCTTC.

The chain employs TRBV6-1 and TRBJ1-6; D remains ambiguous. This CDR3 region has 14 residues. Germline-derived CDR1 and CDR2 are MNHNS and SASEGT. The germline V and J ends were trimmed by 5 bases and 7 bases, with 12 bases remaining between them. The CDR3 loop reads CASSSGSWNSPLHF. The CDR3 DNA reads TGTGCCAGCAGTTCCGGGTCATGGAATTCACCCCTCCACTTT.

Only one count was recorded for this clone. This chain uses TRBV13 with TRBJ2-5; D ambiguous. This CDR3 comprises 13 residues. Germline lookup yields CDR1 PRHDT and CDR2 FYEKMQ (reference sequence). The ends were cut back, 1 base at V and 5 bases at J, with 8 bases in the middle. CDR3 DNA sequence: TGTGCCAGCAGCTTAGAACGGACGGAGACCCAGTACTTC. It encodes CASSLERTETQYF.

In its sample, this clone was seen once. The CDR3: CASSEGYEQFF. The DNA for the CDR3 is TGCGCCAGCAGTGAGGGGTATGAGCAGTTCTTC. This chain uses TRBV10-2 with TRBJ2-1, with D unresolved. CDR3 size: 11 residues. Trimming took 2 bases from V and 8 from J, leaving 4 bases between them. CDR1 is WSHSY and CDR2 is SAAADI in the germline V gene.

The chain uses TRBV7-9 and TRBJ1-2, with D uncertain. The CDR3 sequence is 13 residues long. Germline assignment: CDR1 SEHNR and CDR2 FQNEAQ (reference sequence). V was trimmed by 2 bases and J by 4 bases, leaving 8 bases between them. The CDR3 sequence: CASSLTDGYGYTF. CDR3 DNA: TGTGCCAGCAGCTTAACGGACGGCTATGGCTACACCTTC.

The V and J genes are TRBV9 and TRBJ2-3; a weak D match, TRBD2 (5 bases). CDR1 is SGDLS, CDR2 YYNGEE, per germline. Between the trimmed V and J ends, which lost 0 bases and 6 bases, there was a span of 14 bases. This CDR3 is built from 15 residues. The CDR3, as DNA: TGTGCCAGCAGCGTAGAACTAGTCGGGCAGGATACGCAGTATTTT. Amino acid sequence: CASSVELVGQDTQYF. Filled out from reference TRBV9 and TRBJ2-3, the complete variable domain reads DSGVTQTPKHLITATGQRVTLRCSPRSGDLSVYWYQQSLDQGLQFLIQYYNGEERAKGNILERFSAQQFPDLHSELNLSSLELGDSALYFCASSVELVGQDTQYFGPGTRLTVL.

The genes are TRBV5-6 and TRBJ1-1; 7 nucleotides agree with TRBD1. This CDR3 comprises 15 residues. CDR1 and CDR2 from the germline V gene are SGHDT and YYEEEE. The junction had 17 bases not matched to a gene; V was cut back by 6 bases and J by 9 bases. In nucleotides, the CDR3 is TGTGCCAGCATTGGAGGGCCCGACAGGGCTGGTAAAGCTTTCTTT. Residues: CASIGGPDRAGKAFF.

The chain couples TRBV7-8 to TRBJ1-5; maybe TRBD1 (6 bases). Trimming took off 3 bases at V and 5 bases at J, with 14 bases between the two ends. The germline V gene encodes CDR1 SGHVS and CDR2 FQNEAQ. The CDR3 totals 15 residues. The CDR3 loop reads CASSFQSGADQPQHF. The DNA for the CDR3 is TGTGCCAGCAGCTTCCAGTCAGGGGCAGATCAGCCCCAGCATTTT.

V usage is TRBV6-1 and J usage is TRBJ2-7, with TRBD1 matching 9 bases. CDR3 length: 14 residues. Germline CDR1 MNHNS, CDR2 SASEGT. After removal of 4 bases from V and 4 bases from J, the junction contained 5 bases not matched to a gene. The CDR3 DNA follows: TGTGCCAGCAGTGGGGGGACAGGGCGGTACGAGCAGTACTTC. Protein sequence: CASSGGTGRYEQYF.

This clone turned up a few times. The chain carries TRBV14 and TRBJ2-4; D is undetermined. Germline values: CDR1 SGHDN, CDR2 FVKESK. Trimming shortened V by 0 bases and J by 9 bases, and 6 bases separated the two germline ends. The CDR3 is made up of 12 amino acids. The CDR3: CASSQDRTIQYF. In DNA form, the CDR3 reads TGTGCCAGCAGCCAAGATAGGACCATTCAGTACTTC.